The 20 T cell receptor beta chains listed next were all sequenced from one sample in a study of metastatic and nonmetastatic thyroid tumors. Ahead of thyroid surgery, no patient had received treatment of any kind. From the PCR reads, TCRdb re-called clones with MiXCR. The sample carries tens of thousands of clones, roughly 27% recorded once. The source material was blood. The receptors were gathered from a male donor with papillary thyroid cancer or a benign thyroid nodule (not recorded which). Some clones in this sample may be carry-over from other donors' samples.

The chain combines TRBV25-1 with TRBJ2-5; no clear D. CDR1 MGHDK and CDR2 SYGVNS come from the germline V gene. The CDR3 consists of 14 residues. The germline V and J ends were trimmed by 1 base and 1 base, with 7 bases remaining between them. The DNA for the CDR3 is TGTGCCAGCAGTGAATTAACATTCCAAGAGACCCAGTACTTC. Amino acids: CASSELTFQETQYF.

This clone was seen a few times. The chain carries TRBV5-1 and TRBJ1-1, with D possibly being TRBD1 (6 bases). Trimming removed 0 bases at V and 6 bases at J, with 18 bases between. CDR3 length equals 16 residues. Germline CDR1 and CDR2: SGHRS and YFSETQ. CDR3 region: CASSLGWGARGAEAFF. Here the CDR3 DNA reads TGCGCCAGCAGCTTGGGGTGGGGGGCGCGTGGGGCTGAAGCTTTCTTT. The full variable domain, rest sourced from reference TRBV5-1 and TRBJ1-1, is KAGVTQTPRYLIKTRGQQVTLSCSPISGHRSVSWYQQTPGQGLQFLFEYFSETQRNKGNFPGRFSGRQFSNSRSEMNVSTLELGDSALYLCASSLGWGARGAEAFFGQGTRLTVV.

The V and J genes are TRBV5-1 and TRBJ2-2; 8 positions match TRBD2. J gave up 6 bases and V 4 bases, and 8 bases lay outside the gene matches. The CDR3 has 15 residues. Germline V gene data show CDR1 as SGHRS and CDR2 as YFSETQ. The CDR3 sequence is CASSLREARAGELFF. CDR3 sequence (DNA): TGCGCCAGCAGCCTGCGGGAGGCGAGGGCCGGGGAGCTGTTTTTT.

The sample holds many counts of this clone. The rearrangement joins TRBV19 to TRBJ1-1; a weak D match, TRBD1 (6 bases). This CDR3 is 18 amino acids long. Germline V gene lookup returns CDR1 LNHDA and CDR2 SQIVND (reference sequence). V lost 8 bases and J 0 bases, leaving 25 bases between the germline ends. The CDR3 loop reads CASRSFRGQQRMNTEAFF. CDR3 coding DNA: TGTGCCAGTCGTTCTTTCAGGGGACAACAAAGAATGAACACTGAAGCTTTCTTT.

This clone has more than one count but fewer than ten. One junction end disagrees with the germline gene, perhaps due to a read error. The chain recombines TRBV6-5 with TRBJ2-7, with D hard to call. Germline CDR1 reads MNHEY; CDR2 reads SVGAGI. This CDR3 has 14 amino acids. CDR3 in DNA: TGCGCCAGCAGTTCCCGACGCAGTCTCCACGAGCAGTACTTC. This sequence encodes CASSSRRSLHEQYF.

The chain combines TRBV11-1 with TRBJ1-2; 9 bases map to TRBD1. V trimming: 5 bases; J trimming: 4 bases; junction bases outside the gene matches: 8. CDR1 and CDR2 (germline): SGHAT, FQDESV (reference sequence). The CDR3 is 15 amino acids. In DNA form, the CDR3 reads TGTGCCAGCAGCGTTACTCCGGGACAGGGCTATGGCTACACCTTC. Its protein product is CASSVTPGQGYGYTF.

In this sample, this clone is medium-sized. The same CDR3 can be traced to other DNA sequences in this sample. V usage is TRBV28 and J usage is TRBJ2-2, with D hard to call. This CDR3 is 14 amino acids long. Trimming removed 6 bases from V and 7 bases from J, with 15 bases in between. The germline CDR1 and CDR2 sequences are MDHEN and SYDVKM. DNA of the CDR3: TGTGCCAGCAGCTCGCCCGCCGTGGGCGGGGAGCTGTTTTTT. This codes for CASSSPAVGGELFF.

This clone is medium-sized (0.01 to 0.1%) in the sample. CDR3 in DNA: TGTGCCAGCAGCTTGTCTAGTCAGGGTGGTAATGAAAAACTGTTTTTT. As protein: CASSLSSQGGNEKLFF. The genes are TRBV11-2 and TRBJ1-4; TRBD1 might be the D (5 bases). The CDR3 has 16 residues. Germline assignment: CDR1 SGHAT and CDR2 FQNNGV. V gave up 3 bases and J gave up 4 bases, with 15 bases separating them.

This clone was observed many times. The V and J genes are TRBV25-1 and TRBJ1-1; 7 positions match TRBD1. From germline, CDR1 is MGHDK and CDR2 SYGVNS. The CDR3 runs 15 residues. The V gene end was trimmed by 3 bases and the J gene end by 6 bases; junction bases not matched to a gene: 10. CDR3 coding DNA: TGTGCCAGCAGTGAGCTTAAAGACAGGGCACCTGAAGCTTTCTTT. Translating it yields CASSELKDRAPEAFF.

This chain connects TRBV12-3 or TRBV12-4 to TRBJ2-7; D ambiguous. The germline V and J ends were trimmed by 3 bases and 0 bases, with 9 bases remaining between them. The CDR3 runs to 14 residues. The CDR3 loop reads CASSLREDSYEQYF. In DNA form, the CDR3 reads TGTGCCAGCAGTTTGCGTGAGGACTCCTACGAGCAGTACTTC.

This clone was detected ten times or more. The chain couples TRBV27 to TRBJ1-5, with TRBD1 matching over 7 bases. With 9 bases clipped from V and 4 bases from J, the junction kept 15 bases outside the gene matches. CDR3 length: 16 amino acids. Per the germline V gene, CDR1 is MNHEY and CDR2 is SMNVEV (reference sequence). The CDR3 is CARKNLGQQANQPQHF. The DNA of the CDR3 is TGTGCCAGGAAAAACTTGGGACAGCAAGCTAATCAGCCCCAGCATTTT.

This rearrangement joins TRBV7-9 to TRBJ1-5; a possible D gene is TRBD1 (6 bases). The CDR3 is made up of 15 amino acids. Looked up from germline, CDR1 is SEHNR and CDR2 is FQNEAQ (reference sequence). V lost 4 bases and J 4 bases, leaving 14 bases between the germline ends. CDR3: CASSSYREQNQPQHF. The CDR3 region has the DNA TGTGCCAGCAGCTCTTACAGGGAGCAAAATCAGCCCCAGCATTTT.

V usage is TRBV11-2 and J usage is TRBJ1-6; 10 bases are a match to TRBD1. CDR1 and CDR2 (germline): SGHAT, FQNNGV. This CDR3 region has 17 residues. V dropped 0 bases and J dropped 9; count of bases not matched to a gene: 8. The CDR3 reads CASSLDWGQGLSSPLHF. The CDR3 nucleotides read TGTGCCAGCAGCTTAGATTGGGGACAGGGGCTGAGTTCACCCCTCCACTTT.

This clone was recorded many times. The gene calls are TRBV5-4 and TRBJ2-3; D call uncertain. CDR1 SGHNT and CDR2 YYREEE come from the germline V gene (reference sequence). This CDR3 region has 15 residues. Deletions cut 0 bases from V and 4 bases from J, with 12 bases between. DNA of the CDR3: TGTGCCAGCAGCTTGGGTCAACCCCTGTCAGATACGCAGTATTTT. Translation: CASSLGQPLSDTQYF.

Many counts were recorded for this clone. The CDR3 coding sequence is TGTGCCAGTGGGCGGCCAGGGTTAGGGTTCTCTGGAAACACCATATATTTT. Protein sequence: CASGRPGLGFSGNTIYF. V and J are TRBV19 and TRBJ1-3, with D possibly being TRBD1 (5 bases). The germline gives CDR1 LNHDA, CDR2 SQIVND (reference sequence). This CDR3 is built from 17 residues. With 8 bases removed from V and 0 bases from J, the gap between germline ends came to 20 bases.

By sample fraction, this clone is medium-sized. The chain is built from TRBV12-3 or TRBV12-4 and TRBJ2-7; D is ambiguous. V was cut by 6 bases and J by 1 base, with 10 bases left in between. The CDR3 runs to 13 residues. The CDR3 spells CASSLGWSYEQYF. Here the CDR3 DNA reads TGTGCCAGCAGCTTGGGGTGGTCCTACGAGCAGTACTTC.

By its share, this clone is medium-sized (0.01 to 0.1%). The chain combines TRBV6-5 with TRBJ1-6, with D perhaps matching TRBD1 (5 bases). Trimming pared 5 bases from V and 0 bases from J, leaving 17 bases between. The CDR3 length is 18 residues. Germline V gene sequence: CDR1 MNHEY, CDR2 SVGAGI. The CDR3 spells CASSLRGTLRSYNSPLHF. The CDR3 region has the DNA TGTGCCAGCAGTCTTAGGGGTACCCTCCGCTCCTATAATTCACCCCTCCACTTT.

The J gene is TRBJ2-1, the V gene TRBV11-2; 11 bases fit TRBD2. Germline V gene lookup returns CDR1 SGHAT and CDR2 FQNNGV. This CDR3 has 15 residues. Losses at the gene ends were 5 bases for V and 5 bases for J; bases not matched to a gene: 5. The CDR3 region is CASSKLAGDDNEQFF. The CDR3 DNA follows: TGTGCCAGCAGCAAACTAGCGGGAGACGACAATGAGCAGTTCTTC.

This clone came up a few times. A much larger clone lies a single base off, so this may be a read error. The V call is TRBV5-6, the J call TRBJ2-3; no definite D call. The V end was cut by 0 bases, the J end by 5 bases, with 10 bases between. The CDR3 consists of 14 residues. CDR1 and CDR2 (germline): SGHDT, YYEEEE. The CDR3 spells CASSLVWIGDTQYF. CDR3 DNA: TGTGCCAGCAGCTTGGTGTGGATTGGAGATACGCAGTATTTT.

Many counts were recorded for this clone. This sample also contains other DNA sequences that code for the same CDR3. The chain joins TRBV6-1 to TRBJ2-2; TRBD1 is a possible D gene (6 bases). V was clipped by 4 bases and J by 6 bases, with 15 bases between them. Germline V gene sequence: CDR1 MNHNS, CDR2 SASEGT. This CDR3 is built from 15 residues. The CDR3 coding sequence is TGTGCCAGCAGTGCCGGGGCAGGGGATCCCGGGGAGCTGTTTTTT. Amino acid sequence: CASSAGAGDPGELFF.